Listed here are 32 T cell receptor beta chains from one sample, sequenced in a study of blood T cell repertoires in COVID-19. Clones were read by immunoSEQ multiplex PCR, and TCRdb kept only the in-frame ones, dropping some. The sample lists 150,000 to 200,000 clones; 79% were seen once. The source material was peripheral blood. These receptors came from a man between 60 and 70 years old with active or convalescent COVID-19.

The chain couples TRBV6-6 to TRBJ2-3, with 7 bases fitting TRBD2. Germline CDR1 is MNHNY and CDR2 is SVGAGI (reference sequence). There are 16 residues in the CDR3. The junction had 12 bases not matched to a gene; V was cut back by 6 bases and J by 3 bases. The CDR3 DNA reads TGTGCCAGCAGCCCCGGCGGGAGCATGTATACAGATACGCAGTATTTT. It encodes CASSPGGSMYTDTQYF.

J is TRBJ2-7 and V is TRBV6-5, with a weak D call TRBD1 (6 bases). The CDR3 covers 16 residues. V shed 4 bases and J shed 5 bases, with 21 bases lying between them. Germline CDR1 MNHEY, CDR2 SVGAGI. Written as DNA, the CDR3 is TGTGCCAGCAGTTTCCGTTCAGGGGCCCCAGTGGACGAGCAGTACTTC. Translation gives CASSFRSGAPVDEQYF.

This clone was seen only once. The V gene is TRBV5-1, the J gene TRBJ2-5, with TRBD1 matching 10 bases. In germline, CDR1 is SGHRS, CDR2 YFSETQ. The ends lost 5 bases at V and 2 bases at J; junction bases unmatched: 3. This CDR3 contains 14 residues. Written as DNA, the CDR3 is TGCGCCAGCAGTTGGGACAGGGGACAAGAGACCCAGTACTTC. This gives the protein CASSWDRGQETQYF.

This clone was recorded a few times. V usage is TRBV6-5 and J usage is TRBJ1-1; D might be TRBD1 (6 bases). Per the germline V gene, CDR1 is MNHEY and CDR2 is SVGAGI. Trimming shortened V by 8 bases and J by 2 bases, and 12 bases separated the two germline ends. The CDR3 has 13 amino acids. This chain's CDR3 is CASAGAVNTEAFF. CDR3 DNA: TGTGCCAGCGCGGGGGCAGTAAACACTGAAGCTTTCTTT.

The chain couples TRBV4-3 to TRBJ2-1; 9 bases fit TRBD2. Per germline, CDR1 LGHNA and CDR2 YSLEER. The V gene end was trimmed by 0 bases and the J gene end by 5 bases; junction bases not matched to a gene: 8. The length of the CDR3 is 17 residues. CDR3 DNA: TGCGCCAGCAGCCAAGATGAAGGAGCGGGAGGAAACAATGAGCAGTTCTTC. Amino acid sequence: CASSQDEGAGGNNEQFF.

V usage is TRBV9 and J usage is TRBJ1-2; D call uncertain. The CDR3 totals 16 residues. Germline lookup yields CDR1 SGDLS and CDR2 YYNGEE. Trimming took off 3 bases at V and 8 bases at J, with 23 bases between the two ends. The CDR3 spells CASSGPPGAAAGGYTF. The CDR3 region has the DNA TGTGCCAGCAGCGGGCCCCCGGGTGCGGCAGCGGGCGGCTACACCTTC.

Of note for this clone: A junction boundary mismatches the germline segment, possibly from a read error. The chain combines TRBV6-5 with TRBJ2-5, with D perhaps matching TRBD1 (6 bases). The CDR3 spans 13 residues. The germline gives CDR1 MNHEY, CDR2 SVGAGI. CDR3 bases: TGTGCCAGCAGTTCCGCAACAGGGTGGGGTATGGACTTC. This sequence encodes CASSSATGWGMDF.

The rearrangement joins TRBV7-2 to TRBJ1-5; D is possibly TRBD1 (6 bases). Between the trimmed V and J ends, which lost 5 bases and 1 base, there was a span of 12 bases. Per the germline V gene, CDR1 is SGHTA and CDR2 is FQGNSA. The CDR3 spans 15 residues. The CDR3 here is CASSPQGLSNQPQHF. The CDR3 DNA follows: TGTGCCAGCAGCCCTCAGGGGTTGAGCAATCAGCCCCAGCATTTT.

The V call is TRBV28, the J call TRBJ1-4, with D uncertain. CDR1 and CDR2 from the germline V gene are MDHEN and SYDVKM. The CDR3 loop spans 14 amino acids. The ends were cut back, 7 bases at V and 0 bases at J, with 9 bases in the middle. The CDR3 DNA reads TGTGCCAGCACTATGACACCAACTAATGAAAAACTGTTTTTT. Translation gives CASTMTPTNEKLFF.

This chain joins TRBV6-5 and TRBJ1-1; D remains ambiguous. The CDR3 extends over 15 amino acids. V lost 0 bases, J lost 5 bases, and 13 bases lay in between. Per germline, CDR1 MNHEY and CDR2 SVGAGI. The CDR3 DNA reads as TGTGCCAGCAGTTACTCGCCGGGAGCTGGAACTGAAGCTTTCTTT. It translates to CASSYSPGAGTEAFF.

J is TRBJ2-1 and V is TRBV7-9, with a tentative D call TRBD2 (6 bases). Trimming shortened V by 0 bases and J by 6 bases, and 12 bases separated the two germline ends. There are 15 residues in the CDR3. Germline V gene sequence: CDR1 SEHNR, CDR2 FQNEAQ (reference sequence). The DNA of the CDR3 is TGTGCCAGCAGCTTAGCCGGCAGGAGGGGCAATGAGCAGTTCTTC. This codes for CASSLAGRRGNEQFF.

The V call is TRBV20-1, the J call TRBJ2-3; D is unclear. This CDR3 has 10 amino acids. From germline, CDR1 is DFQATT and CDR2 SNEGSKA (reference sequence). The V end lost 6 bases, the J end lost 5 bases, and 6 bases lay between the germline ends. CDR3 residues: CSASLDTQYF. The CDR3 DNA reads TGCAGTGCCAGTCTAGATACGCAGTATTTT.

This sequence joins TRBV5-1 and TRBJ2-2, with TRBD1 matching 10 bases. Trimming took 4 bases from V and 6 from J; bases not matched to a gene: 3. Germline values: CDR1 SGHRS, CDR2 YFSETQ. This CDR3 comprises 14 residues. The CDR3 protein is CASSAGQGAGELFF. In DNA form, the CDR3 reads TGCGCCAGCAGCGCTGGACAGGGGGCCGGGGAGCTGTTTTTT.

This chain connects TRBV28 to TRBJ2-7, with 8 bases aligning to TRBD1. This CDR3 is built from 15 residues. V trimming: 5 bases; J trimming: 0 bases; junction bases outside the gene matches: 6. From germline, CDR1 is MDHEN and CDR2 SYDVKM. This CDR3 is CASSPADRDSYEQYF. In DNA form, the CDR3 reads TGTGCCAGCAGTCCCGCGGACAGGGACTCCTACGAGCAGTACTTC.

The CDR3, as DNA: TGTGCCAGCAGCCTGTTGTTAGCCCCGGCTCCCGATGGCTACACCTTC. Its protein is CASSLLLAPAPDGYTF. J is TRBJ1-2 and V is TRBV7-6; no definite D call. Germline assignment: CDR1 SGHVS and CDR2 FNYEAQ. The V end was cut by 5 bases, the J end by 6 bases, with 22 bases between. The length of the CDR3 is 16 residues. Combining the CDR3 with reference TRBV7-6 and TRBJ1-2 gives the whole variable domain GAGVSQSPRYKVTKRGQDVALRCDPISGHVSLYWYRQALGQGPEFLTYFNYEAQQDKSGLPNDRFSAERPEGSISTLTIQRTEQRDSAMYRCASSLLLAPAPDGYTFGSGTRLTVV.

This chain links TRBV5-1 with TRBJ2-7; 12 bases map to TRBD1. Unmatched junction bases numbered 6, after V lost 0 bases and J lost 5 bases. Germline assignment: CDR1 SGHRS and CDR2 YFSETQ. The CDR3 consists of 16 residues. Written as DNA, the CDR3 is TGCGCCAGCAGCTTGGCAGGGACAGGGGGCATCGACGAGCAGTACTTC. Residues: CASSLAGTGGIDEQYF.

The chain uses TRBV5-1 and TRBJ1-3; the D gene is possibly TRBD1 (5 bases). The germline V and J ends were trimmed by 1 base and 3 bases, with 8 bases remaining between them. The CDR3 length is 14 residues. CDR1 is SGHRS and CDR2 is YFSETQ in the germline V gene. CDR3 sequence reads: CASSLRGGGNTIYF. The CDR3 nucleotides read TGCGCCAGCAGCTTGAGGGGTGGTGGAAACACCATATATTTT.

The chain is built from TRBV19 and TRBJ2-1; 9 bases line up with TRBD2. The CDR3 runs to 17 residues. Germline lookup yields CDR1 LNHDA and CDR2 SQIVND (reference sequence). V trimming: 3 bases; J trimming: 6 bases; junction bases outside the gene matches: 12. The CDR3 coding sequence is TGTGCCAGTAGTATCTCTCTTTGGCGGGAGGGTCTCAATGAGCAGTTCTTC. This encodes CASSISLWREGLNEQFF.

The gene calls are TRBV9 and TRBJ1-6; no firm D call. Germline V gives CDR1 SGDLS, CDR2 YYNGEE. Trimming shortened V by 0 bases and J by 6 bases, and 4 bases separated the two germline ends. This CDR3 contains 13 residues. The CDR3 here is CASSVGSNSPLHF. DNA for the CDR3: TGTGCCAGCAGCGTAGGGAGTAATTCACCCCTCCACTTT. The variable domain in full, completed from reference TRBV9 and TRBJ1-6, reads DSGVTQTPKHLITATGQRVTLRCSPRSGDLSVYWYQQSLDQGLQFLIQYYNGEERAKGNILERFSAQQFPDLHSELNLSSLELGDSALYFCASSVGSNSPLHFGNGTRLTVT.

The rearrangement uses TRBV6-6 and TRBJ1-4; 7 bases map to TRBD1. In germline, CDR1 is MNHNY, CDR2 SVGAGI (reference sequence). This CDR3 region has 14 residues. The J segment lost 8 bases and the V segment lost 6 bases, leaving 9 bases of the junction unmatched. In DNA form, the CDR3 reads TGTGCCAGCAGCCAGGGGGGTGGAGACGAAAAACTGTTTTTT. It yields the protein CASSQGGGDEKLFF.

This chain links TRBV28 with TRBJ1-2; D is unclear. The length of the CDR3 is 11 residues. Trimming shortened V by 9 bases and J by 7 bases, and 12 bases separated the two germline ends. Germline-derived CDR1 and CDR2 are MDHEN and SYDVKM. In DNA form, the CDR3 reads TGTGCCAGTGGTAGGACTGGTGGCTACACCTTC. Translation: CASGRTGGYTF.

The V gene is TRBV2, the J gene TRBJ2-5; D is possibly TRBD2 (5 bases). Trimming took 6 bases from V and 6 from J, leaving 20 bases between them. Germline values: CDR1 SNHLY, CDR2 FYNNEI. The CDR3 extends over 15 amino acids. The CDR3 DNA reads TGTGCCAGCAGCGAGGGATGGTCCATGGGGAAGACCCAGTACTTC. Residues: CASSEGWSMGKTQYF. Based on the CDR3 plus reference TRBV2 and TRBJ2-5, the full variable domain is EPEVTQTPSHQVTQMGQEVILRCVPISNHLYFYWYRQILGQKVEFLVSFYNNEISEKSEIFDDQFSVERPDGSNFTLKIRSTKLEDSAMYFCASSEGWSMGKTQYFGPGTRLLVL.

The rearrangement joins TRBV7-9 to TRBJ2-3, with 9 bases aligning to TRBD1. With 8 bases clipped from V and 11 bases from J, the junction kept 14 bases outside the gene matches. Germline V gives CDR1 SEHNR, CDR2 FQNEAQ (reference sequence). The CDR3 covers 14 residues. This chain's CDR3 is CASRDRDLVYRQYF. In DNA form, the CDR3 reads TGTGCCAGCCGGGACAGGGACCTAGTCTATAGGCAGTATTTT.

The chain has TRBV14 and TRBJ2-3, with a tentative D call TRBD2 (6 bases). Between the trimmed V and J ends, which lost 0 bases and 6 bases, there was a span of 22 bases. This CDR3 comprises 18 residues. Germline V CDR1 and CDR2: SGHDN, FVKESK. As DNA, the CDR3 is TGTGCCAGCAGCCAAGATTCGAAGTGGGAGGCCAGTTGGGATACGCAGTATTTT. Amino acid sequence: CASSQDSKWEASWDTQYF.

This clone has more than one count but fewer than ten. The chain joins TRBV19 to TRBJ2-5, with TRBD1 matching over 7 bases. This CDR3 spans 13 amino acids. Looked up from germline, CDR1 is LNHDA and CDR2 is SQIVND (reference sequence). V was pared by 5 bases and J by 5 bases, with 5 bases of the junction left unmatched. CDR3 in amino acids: CASSRRGTETQYF. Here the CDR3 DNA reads TGTGCCAGTAGTCGCAGGGGGACGGAGACCCAGTACTTC.

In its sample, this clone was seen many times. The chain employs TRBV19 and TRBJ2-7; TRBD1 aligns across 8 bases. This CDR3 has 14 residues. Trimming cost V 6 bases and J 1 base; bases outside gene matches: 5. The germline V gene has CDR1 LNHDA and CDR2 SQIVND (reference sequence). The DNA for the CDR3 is TGTGCCAGTAGGCCGACAGGGGCATCCTACGAGCAGTACTTC. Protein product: CASRPTGASYEQYF.

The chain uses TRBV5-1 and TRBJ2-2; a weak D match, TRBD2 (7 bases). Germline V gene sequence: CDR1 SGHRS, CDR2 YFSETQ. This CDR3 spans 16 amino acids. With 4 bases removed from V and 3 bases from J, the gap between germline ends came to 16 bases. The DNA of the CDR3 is TGCGCCAGCAGCCCGAGGGGGGGCGCGGACACCGGGGAGCTGTTTTTT. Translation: CASSPRGGADTGELFF. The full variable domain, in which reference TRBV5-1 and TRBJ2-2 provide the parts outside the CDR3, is KAGVTQTPRYLIKTRGQQVTLSCSPISGHRSVSWYQQTPGQGLQFLFEYFSETQRNKGNFPGRFSGRQFSNSRSEMNVSTLELGDSALYLCASSPRGGADTGELFFGEGSRLTVL.

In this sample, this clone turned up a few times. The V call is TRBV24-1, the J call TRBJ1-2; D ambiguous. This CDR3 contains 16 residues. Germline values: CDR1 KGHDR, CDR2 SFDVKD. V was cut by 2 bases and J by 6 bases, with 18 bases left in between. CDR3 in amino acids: CATSDSSPFSLNGYTF. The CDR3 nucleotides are TGTGCCACCAGTGATTCTTCCCCTTTTAGTCTCAATGGCTACACCTTC.

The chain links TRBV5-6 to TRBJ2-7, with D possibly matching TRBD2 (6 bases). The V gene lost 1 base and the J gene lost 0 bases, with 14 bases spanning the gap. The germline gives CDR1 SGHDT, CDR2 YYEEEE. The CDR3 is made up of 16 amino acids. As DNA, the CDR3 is TGTGCCAGCAGCTTGAGAGGGAGGCCGTACTCCTACGAGCAGTACTTC. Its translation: CASSLRGRPYSYEQYF.

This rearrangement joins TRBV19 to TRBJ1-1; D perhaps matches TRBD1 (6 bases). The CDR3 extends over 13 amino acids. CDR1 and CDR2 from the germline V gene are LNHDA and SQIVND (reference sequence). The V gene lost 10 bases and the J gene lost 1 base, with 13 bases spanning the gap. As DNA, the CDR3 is TGTGCCACCTGGGACACCTCGAACACTGAAGCTTTCTTT. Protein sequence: CATWDTSNTEAFF.

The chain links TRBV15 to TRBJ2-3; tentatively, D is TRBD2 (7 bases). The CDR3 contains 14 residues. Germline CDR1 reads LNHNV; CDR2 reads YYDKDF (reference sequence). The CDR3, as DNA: TGTGCTTCGGAAGGGGGGGCTAGCACAGATACGCAGTATTTT. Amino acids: CASEGGASTDTQYF.

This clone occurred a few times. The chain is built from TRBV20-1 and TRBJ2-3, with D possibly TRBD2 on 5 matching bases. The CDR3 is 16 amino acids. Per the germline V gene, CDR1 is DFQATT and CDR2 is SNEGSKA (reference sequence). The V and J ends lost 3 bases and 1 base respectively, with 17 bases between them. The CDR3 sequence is CSASTGSSLRTDTQYF. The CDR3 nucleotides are TGCAGTGCTAGTACGGGATCTAGTTTACGCACAGATACGCAGTATTTT.